This T cell receptor (beta chain) was captured in a study of T-cell memory formation after mild COVID-19 (dated by TCRdb to the early 2020s). For the study in its entirety: TCR sequence clusters from the two donors were largely donor specific. Longitudinal TCRalpha and TCRbeta repertoire sequencing tracked T-cell clones expanding and contracting after mild COVID-19 in two donors. Two young, previously healthy adult volunteers, one female and one male, were included in the cohort.

Ficoll-Paque density gradient centrifugation was used to isolate PBMCs. Study-wide conclusions, independent of this receptor: Some responding clones were detected in pre-infection memory, which suggested that pre-existing cross-reactive memory T cells had joined the SARS-CoV-2 response. From day 15 to 85, contracting clones showed balanced CD4/CD8 phenotypes, whereas a second wave of clones that expanded from day 15 to 37 leaned towards CD4+. Contracting CD4+ clones turned up mainly in the CM and EM memory subsets, whereas EMRA was where CD8+ clones were enriched. The second-wave clones that peaked on day 37 were not confirmed to be SARS-CoV-2 specific. The study covered only a couple of mild cases, and larger cohorts including severe cases with pre-infection samples were considered necessary.

A remark on this clonotype: Its recognized antigen is unknown. It has no much larger one-base neighbor in the sample; base qualities were not kept.

This sample was sequenced with an Illumina NovaSeq 6000. TCRalpha and TCRbeta cDNA libraries were constructed by 5'RACE with constant-segment primers, with sample barcodes and unique molecular identifiers being introduced. RNA was extracted from every sample with Trizol reagent. Amplification of the libraries took two PCR steps, and the second step added a second sample barcode plus Illumina TruSeq adapters. The libraries were sequenced on an Illumina NovaSeq using 2 x 150 bp paired-end reads. The source study handled its data this way. Demultiplexing of reads and collapsing into UMI-guided consensus sequences were performed with migec v1.2.7. Using mixcr v2.1.11, the UMI consensuses were aligned to TRA and TRB V and J templates and assembled into clonotypes. Expanded or contracted clonotypes were those called significant by both edgeR and NoisET, with noise models trained on biological replicates. For edgeR calls, a false discovery rate-adjusted p below 0.01 and a log2 fold-change threshold of 1 were applied. As an exploratory analysis of dynamics, PCA with hierarchical clustering was applied to max-normalized trajectories of the 1000 most abundant clonotypes. The CD4 or CD8 phenotype of responding clones was assigned using the separately sequenced CD4+ and CD8+ repertoires. The public reads were quality trimmed at Q25 with fastp and then assembled into clones with MiXCR by TCRdb, keeping productive beta chains. A single entry per CDR3 protein holds the most common genes and DNA from its merged rows. The V and J calls and clone size come from TCRdb's table, not from the authors' own analysis. Across this sample there are about 470,000 distinct CDR3 sequences, with roughly 18% seen only once. The biggest ten clones account for around an eighth of the sample.

The cysteine opens and the phenylalanine closes a CDR3 of 15 amino acids. The kept DNA is CDR3 alone, 45 bases in frame from the first base. In the germline V gene, CDR1 corresponds to SGHRS and CDR2 to YFSETQ. Trimming takes 2 bases off V and 6 bases off J; junction bases not matched to a gene: 7. The clonotype originates from an adult woman who had mild COVID-19 (a few samples of this study predate the infection). The sample titles of this study are shuffled in the database, so cell type and time point are left out; the donor was told from shared clones. Sample: PBMCs or a T cell subset sorted from them (not recorded which). Rearrangement joined TRBV5-1 to TRBJ1-1, and 10 bases in between align with TRBD1. The bases are TGCGCCAGCAGCTTCAGGACAGGGGGGAGTTCTGAAGCTTTCTTT. This codes for CASSFRTGGSSEAFF.